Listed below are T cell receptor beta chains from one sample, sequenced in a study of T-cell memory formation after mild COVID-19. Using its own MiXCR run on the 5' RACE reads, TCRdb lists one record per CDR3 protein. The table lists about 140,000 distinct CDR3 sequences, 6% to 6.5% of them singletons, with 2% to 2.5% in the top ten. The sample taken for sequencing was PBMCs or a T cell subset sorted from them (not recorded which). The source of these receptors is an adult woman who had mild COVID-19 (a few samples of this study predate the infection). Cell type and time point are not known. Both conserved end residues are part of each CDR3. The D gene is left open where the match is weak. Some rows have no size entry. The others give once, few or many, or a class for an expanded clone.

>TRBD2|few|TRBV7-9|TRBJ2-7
TGTGCCAGCAGCATACTAGCGGGGGTTCGGGAGCAGTACTTC
CASSILAGVREQYF
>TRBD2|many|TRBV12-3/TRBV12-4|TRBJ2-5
TGTGCCAGCACCTCTACTAGCGGGCCTGGTGAGACCCAGTACTTC
CASTSTSGPGETQYF
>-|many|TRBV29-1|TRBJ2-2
TGCAGCGTTGTGGGCAGGGTGTCCGGGGAGCTGTTTTTT
CSVVGRVSGELFF
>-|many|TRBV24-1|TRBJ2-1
TGTGCCACCAGTGATCCCGGTGGGAAGGTCTACAATGAGCAGTTCTTC
CATSDPGGKVYNEQFF
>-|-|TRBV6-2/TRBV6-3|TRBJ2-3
TGTGCCAGCAGTTCGGATATATTAGGGTCGAGGGATACGCAGTATTTT
CASSSDILGSRDTQYF
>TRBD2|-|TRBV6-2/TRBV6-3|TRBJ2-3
TGTGCCAGCAGTTATGAGTTGGGACTAGCGGGAACAGATACGCAGTATTTT
CASSYELGLAGTDTQYF
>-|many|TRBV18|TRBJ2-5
TGTGCCAGCTCACCACTTAGCTCGGGATGGGAGACCCAGTACTTC
CASSPLSSGWETQYF
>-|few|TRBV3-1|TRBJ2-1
TGTGCCAGCAGCCAAGCAAGGGGGAGGGATGAGCAGTTCTTC
CASSQARGRDEQFF
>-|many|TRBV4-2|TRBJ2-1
TGTGCCAGCAGCCAAGGACTAGTGAGGGGGGGTGAGCAGTTCTTC
CASSQGLVRGGEQFF
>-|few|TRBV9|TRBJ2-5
TGTGCCAGCAGCGTAGCTGCTAGCCCAACGGAGACCCAGTACTTC
CASSVAASPTETQYF
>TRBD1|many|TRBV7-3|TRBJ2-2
TGTGCCAGCAGCTTAAGGGGACAGGGGGCCGGGGAGCTGTTTTTT
CASSLRGQGAGELFF
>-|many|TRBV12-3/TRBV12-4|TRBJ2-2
TGTGCCAGCAGTGCGGGGTTCGCGAACACCGGGGAGCTGTTTTTT
CASSAGFANTGELFF
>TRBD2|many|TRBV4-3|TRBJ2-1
TGCGCCAGCAGCCAAGGGCGACTAGCGGGAGGGATCGATGAGCAGTTCTTC
CASSQGRLAGGIDEQFF
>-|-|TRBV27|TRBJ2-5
TGTGCCAGCAGCCCGACGATAGGGGTCCTTCGTTATTTC
CASSPTIGVLRYF
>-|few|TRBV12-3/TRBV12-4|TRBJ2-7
TGTGCCAGCAGGTCCGGGACACTCCGTTCCTACGAGCAGTACTTC
CASRSGTLRSYEQYF
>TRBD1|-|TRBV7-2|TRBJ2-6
TGTGCCAGCAGCTTGGGAACAGGGGCTGGGGCCAACGTCCTGACTTTC
CASSLGTGAGANVLTF
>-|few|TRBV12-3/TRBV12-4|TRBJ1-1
TGTGCCAGCTATTGGAGAACTGAAGCTTTCTTT
CASYWRTEAFF
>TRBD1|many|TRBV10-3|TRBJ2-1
TGTGCCATCAGCACCGGGACAGAGATCTACAATGAGCAGTTCTTC
CAISTGTEIYNEQFF
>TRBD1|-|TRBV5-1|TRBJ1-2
TGCGCCAGCAGCGCGGGACAGGAGCATAACTATGGCTACACCTTC
CASSAGQEHNYGYTF
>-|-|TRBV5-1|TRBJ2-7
TGCGCCAGCAGCTTGCGAGGCGGGGGCATTGACGAGCAGTACTTC
CASSLRGGGIDEQYF
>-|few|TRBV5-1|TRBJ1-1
TGCGCCAGCAGCTCGGACGGACGGACCAACACTGAAGCTTTCTTT
CASSSDGRTNTEAFF
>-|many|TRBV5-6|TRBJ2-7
TGTGCCAGCAGCTTGGGTAGCGGAGCCTACGAGCAGTACTTC
CASSLGSGAYEQYF
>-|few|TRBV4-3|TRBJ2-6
TGCGCCAGCAGCCAAGAGAAGGCGAGGTGGGGGGCCAACGTCCTGACTTTC
CASSQEKARWGANVLTF
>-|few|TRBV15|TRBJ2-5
TGTGCCACCAGCAGAGATCTCTTAGGTCCCGTTGAGATGGAGACCCAGTACTTC
CATSRDLLGPVEMETQYF
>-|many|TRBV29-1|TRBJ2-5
TGCAGCGTTGAGAGGGGCCAAGAGACCCAGTACTTC
CSVERGQETQYF